A selection of T cell receptor beta chains follows, all from one sample in a study of T cells after yellow fever vaccination. TCRdb processed the 5' RACE reads anew with MiXCR; each CDR3 protein has one entry. The sample consists of about 340,000 distinct CDR3 sequences, under 15% of them appearing once. Material: CD4+ T cells sorted from PBMCs, obtained 15 days after the yellow fever booster vaccination. The receptor set was obtained from a man in his late teens or twenties who received the YFV17D yellow fever vaccine. CDR3s include the opening cysteine and the closing phenylalanine or tryptophan. A D gene is named only where the DNA matches it firmly. Rows may omit the clone size; those that give it use once, few, many or a size class.

abundance,j_gene,d_gene,v_gene,CDR3aa,CDR3nt
many,TRBJ2-5,TRBD2,TRBV7-2,CASSFRLADQETQYF,TGTGCCAGCAGCTTTCGGCTAGCGGACCAAGAGACCCAGTACTTC
few,TRBJ2-1,-,TRBV24-1,CATSDPTEGARNEQFF,TGTGCCACCAGTGATCCCACTGAGGGAGCACGCAATGAGCAGTTCTTC
-,TRBJ2-3,-,TRBV29-1,CSGNRGGTDTQYF,TGCAGCGGGAATCGGGGTGGAACAGATACGCAGTATTTT
few,TRBJ2-7,-,TRBV5-4,CASSSYRVPEQYF,TGTGCCAGCAGCTCCTACCGGGTTCCCGAGCAGTACTTC
few,TRBJ1-4,TRBD1,TRBV7-2,CASRRNRGLGEKLFF,TGTGCCAGCAGACGAAACAGGGGGCTGGGTGAAAAACTGTTTTTT
-,TRBJ1-6,-,TRBV7-3,CASSPGPGNSPLHF,TGTGCCAGCAGCCCAGGCCCCGGTAATTCACCCCTCCACTTT
many,TRBJ1-4,-,TRBV7-2,CASSASATNEKLFF,TGTGCCAGCAGCGCGAGTGCAACTAATGAAAAACTGTTTTTT
many,TRBJ1-2,-,TRBV4-1,CASSQVLGLDYGYTF,TGCGCCAGCAGCCAAGTCCTGGGCTTAGACTATGGCTACACCTTC
-,TRBJ1-2,TRBD1,TRBV5-4,CASSLGQGALYGYTF,TGTGCCAGCAGCTTAGGGCAGGGGGCCCTCTATGGCTACACCTTC
few,TRBJ1-4,TRBD1,TRBV18,CASSADRELYEKLFF,TGTGCCAGCTCAGCGGACAGGGAATTATATGAAAAACTGTTTTTT
-,TRBJ2-6,-,TRBV4-3,CASSIQGGYGGANVLTF,TGCGCCAGCAGCATACAGGGAGGCTATGGTGGGGCCAACGTCCTGACTTTC
-,TRBJ2-7,TRBD1,TRBV18,CASSVPGGPFSYEQYF,TGTGCCAGCTCAGTTCCAGGGGGCCCCTTCTCCTACGAGCAGTACTTC
-,TRBJ2-3,TRBD2,TRBV10-1,CASSLAVRDTQYF,TGCGCCAGCAGCCTAGCGGTCCGAGATACGCAGTATTTT
many,TRBJ1-3,-,TRBV5-1,CASSPDSSGNTIYF,TGCGCCAGCAGCCCGGACAGCTCTGGAAACACCATATATTTT
few,TRBJ1-1,-,TRBV5-1,CASSPRTSGGTEAFF,TGCGCCAGCAGCCCTCGGACGTCAGGAGGAACTGAAGCTTTCTTT
-,TRBJ2-7,-,TRBV10-2,CASSESRGAHSYEQYF,TGCGCCAGCAGTGAGTCGAGGGGGGCGCACTCCTACGAGCAGTACTTC
few,TRBJ1-1,-,TRBV20-1,CSAPVAGELNTEAFF,TGCAGTGCTCCGGTTGCGGGGGAACTGAACACTGAAGCTTTCTTT
many,TRBJ2-1,-,TRBV5-1,CASRPGTASYNEQFF,TGCGCCAGCAGACCCGGGACCGCGTCCTACAATGAGCAGTTCTTC
few,TRBJ2-5,-,TRBV14,CASSQAGILITRKTQYF,TGTGCCAGCAGCCAAGCAGGCATTTTGATTACAAGGAAGACCCAGTACTTC
-,TRBJ2-4,-,TRBV30,CAWSGAGGYLAKNIQYF,TGTGCCTGGAGTGGGGCTGGGGGATACCTAGCCAAAAACATTCAGTACTTC
few,TRBJ1-3,-,TRBV7-8,CASSLEGHLLSGNTIYF,TGTGCCAGCAGCTTAGAGGGACACCTACTCTCTGGAAACACCATATATTTT
few,TRBJ2-3,-,TRBV7-3,CASSLDISVMYF,TGTGCCAGCAGCTTGGACATTTCGGTTATGTATTTT
few,TRBJ1-2,-,TRBV7-9,CASSPSGYGYTF,TGTGCCAGCAGCCCCTCGGGGTATGGCTACACCTTC
few,TRBJ2-4,-,TRBV5-1,CASSLDGTLAKNIQYF,TGCGCCAGCAGCTTGGATGGGACCCTAGCCAAAAACATTCAGTACTTC
-,TRBJ2-3,-,TRBV6-5,CASSLDSSRNTQYF,TGTGCCAGCAGTTTGGACTCCTCCCGCAATACGCAGTATTTT
-,TRBJ1-2,-,TRBV7-8,CASSLAQGTYGYTF,TGTGCCAGCAGCTTAGCGCAGGGGACCTATGGCTACACCTTC
few,TRBJ1-1,-,TRBV9,CASSVEVGGRLGTEAFF,TGTGCCAGCAGCGTAGAGGTGGGGGGGCGCCTAGGAACTGAAGCTTTCTTT
many,TRBJ1-2,TRBD1,TRBV7-9,CASSPGQGHGYTF,TGTGCCAGCAGCCCCGGACAGGGCCATGGCTACACCTTC
few,TRBJ2-3,TRBD1,TRBV5-5,CASRRTGDTDTQYF,TGTGCCAGCAGGCGGACAGGGGACACAGATACGCAGTATTTT
many,TRBJ2-3,TRBD2,TRBV7-9,CASRTGGFPDTQYF,TGTGCCAGCAGGACGGGAGGGTTCCCAGATACGCAGTATTTT
-,TRBJ2-2,-,TRBV7-2,CASSPGSGAAGELFF,TGTGCCAGCAGCCCCGGGTCCGGAGCGGCCGGGGAGCTGTTTTTT
-,TRBJ2-3,-,TRBV7-3,CASSANRATEQYF,TGTGCCAGCAGCGCCAACCGGGCCACAGAGCAGTATTTT
many,TRBJ2-7,-,TRBV9,CASSVEQTSYEQYF,TGTGCCAGCAGCGTAGAACAGACAAGCTACGAGCAGTACTTC
-,TRBJ2-5,-,TRBV7-3,CASSSTNMETQYF,TGTGCCAGCAGCTCCACGAATATGGAGACCCAGTACTTC
-,TRBJ2-1,-,TRBV5-6,CASTSISGRQFF,TGTGCCAGCACTTCTATCAGTGGTAGGCAGTTCTTC
-,TRBJ2-7,-,TRBV20-1,CSARVSGPLSYEQYF,TGCAGTGCTAGGGTTTCGGGTCCACTCTCCTACGAGCAGTACTTC
few,TRBJ2-7,TRBD1,TRBV7-6,CASSLAGTGGFEQYF,TGTGCCAGCAGCTTAGCGGGGACAGGGGGTTTCGAGCAGTACTTC
-,TRBJ2-3,-,TRBV9,CASSVGAATDTQYF,TGTGCCAGCAGCGTTGGGGCCGCCACAGATACGCAGTATTTT
few,TRBJ1-1,-,TRBV6-5,CASSQTRDTEAFF,TGTGCCAGCAGCCAGACTCGAGACACTGAAGCTTTCTTT
-,TRBJ2-5,-,TRBV5-4,CASSSRRDYQETQYF,TGTGCCAGCAGCTCGCGCCGGGACTACCAAGAGACCCAGTACTTC
-,TRBJ1-2,-,TRBV4-3,CASSQGEENYGYTF,TGCGCCAGCAGCCAAGGGGAGGAAAACTATGGCTACACCTTC
few,TRBJ2-5,-,TRBV15,CATSRGDSSFVETQYF,TGTGCCACCAGCAGGGGAGATTCTAGTTTTGTGGAGACCCAGTACTTC
few,TRBJ1-2,-,TRBV10-3,CAISESGYGYTF,TGTGCCATCAGTGAGTCTGGCTATGGCTACACCTTC
-,TRBJ1-5,-,TRBV7-9,CASSLGHGSNQPQHF,TGTGCCAGCAGCCTGGGCCACGGAAGCAATCAGCCCCAGCATTTT
few,TRBJ1-4,-,TRBV27,CASRPAGNEKLFF,TGTGCCAGTCGTCCGGCAGGGAATGAAAAACTGTTTTTT
-,TRBJ1-2,-,TRBV18,CASSPSGFPYGYTF,TGTGCCAGCTCACCCTCCGGGTTCCCGTATGGCTACACCTTC
few,TRBJ2-2,-,TRBV29-1,CSVGVRGRMDTGELFF,TGCAGCGTTGGGGTTCGTGGCAGGATGGACACCGGGGAGCTGTTTTTT
-,TRBJ1-2,TRBD1,TRBV6-6,CASSYGGQGNGYTF,TGTGCCAGCAGTTACGGGGGACAGGGCAATGGCTACACCTTC
few,TRBJ1-1,-,TRBV29-1,CSVGAGWAMNTEAFF,TGCAGCGTTGGGGCAGGCTGGGCTATGAACACTGAAGCTTTCTTT